The sequence of this T cell receptor (beta chain) was determined in a study of identical twins. TCRdb re-analysed the 5' RACE reads in MiXCR, keeping a single row per CDR3 protein. The sample yields about 470,000 distinct CDR3 sequences, approximately 25% seen once. Of note for this clonotype: Antigen unknown.

Overall study findings and caveats: The conclusions drew on cross-sectional statistical analysis instead of tracking the same donors.

CDR1 SGHAT and CDR2 FQNNGV come from the germline V gene. Trimming removed 5 bases from V and 1 base from J, with 14 bases in between. The CDR3 has 15 residues. These data also featured in a second study, about T cells expressing NK-cell markers. This second report adds: Sorted CD3+CD56+NKG2C+, CD3+CD56+NKG2C- and CD3+CD56-NKG2C+ T cells provided the TCR beta repertoires. Seven donors tested HCMV-seropositive and one tested seronegative among the eight sequenced. Dominant NKG2C+ clonotype frequencies of roughly 1.0-7.0% of CD8+ T cells were measured in a handful of donors.

The clonotype originates from a woman aged 18-30 years in good health. The V and J genes are TRBV11-2 and TRBJ2-5, with D perhaps matching TRBD2 (5 bases). The material sequenced was CD4+ T cells sorted from blood. The CDR3 sequence is CASSPYSVAQETQYF. The CDR3 nucleotides read TGTGCCAGCAGCCCTTATAGCGTAGCCCAAGAGACCCAGTACTTC.